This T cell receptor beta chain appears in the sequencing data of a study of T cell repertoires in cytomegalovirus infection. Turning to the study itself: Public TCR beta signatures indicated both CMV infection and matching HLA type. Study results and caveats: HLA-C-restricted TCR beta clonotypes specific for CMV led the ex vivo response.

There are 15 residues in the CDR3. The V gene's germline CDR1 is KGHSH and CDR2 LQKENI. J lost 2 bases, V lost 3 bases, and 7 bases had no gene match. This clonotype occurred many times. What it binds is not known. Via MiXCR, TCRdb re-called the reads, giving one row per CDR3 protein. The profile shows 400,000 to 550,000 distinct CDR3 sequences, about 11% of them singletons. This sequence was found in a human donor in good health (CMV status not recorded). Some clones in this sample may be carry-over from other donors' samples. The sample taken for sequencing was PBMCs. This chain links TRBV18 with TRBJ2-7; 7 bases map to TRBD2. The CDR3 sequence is CASSPGGTNTYEQYF. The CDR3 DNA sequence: TGTGCCAGCTCACCGGGGGGGACTAACACCTACGAGCAGTACTTC. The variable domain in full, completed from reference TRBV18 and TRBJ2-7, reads NAGVMQNPRHLVRRRGQEARLRCSPMKGHSHVYWYRQLPEEGLKFMVYLQKENIIDESGMPKERFSAEFPKEGPSILRIQQVVRGDSAAYFCASSPGGTNTYEQYFGPGTRLTVT.